The 26 T cell receptor beta chains in this list originate from one sample, sequenced in a study of shared clonotypes between healthy human individuals. TCRdb's table, derived via immunoSEQ multiplex PCR, lists solely in-frame clones and lacks some. The sample holds 85,000 to 100,000 clones, 68% seen once. The sequencing sample was made of memory CD8+ T cells sorted from blood. Regarding subset: CD45RO+ cells pooled with CCR7-negative TemRA cells. These receptors were obtained from a man younger than 40 in good health.

This rearrangement joins TRBV12-5 to TRBJ2-1; no definite D call. With 1 base removed from V and 15 bases from J, the gap between germline ends came to 16 bases. The CDR3 consists of 13 residues. CDR1 and CDR2 (germline): LGHNT, FRNRAP. CDR3 in amino acids: CASGLAPPMPWFF. The DNA for the CDR3 is TGTGCTAGTGGTTTGGCCCCACCGATGCCGTGGTTCTTC.

The rearrangement joins TRBV2 to TRBJ2-5; 7 bases map to TRBD2. The CDR3 covers 14 residues. V dropped 6 bases and J dropped 3; count of bases not matched to a gene: 7. The germline V gene encodes CDR1 SNHLY and CDR2 FYNNEI. CDR3 loop: CASRTGTNKETQYF. The CDR3 bases are TGTGCCAGCAGGACCGGGACTAACAAAGAGACCCAGTACTTC.

The V call is TRBV5-4, the J call TRBJ2-3; 9 nucleotides agree with TRBD2. Germline V gene sequence: CDR1 SGHNT, CDR2 YYREEE (reference sequence). V was clipped by 2 bases and J by 2 bases; unmatched bases: 12. The CDR3 runs 18 residues. As DNA, the CDR3 is TGTGCCAGCAGCTTAACCAAGAAGACTAGCGGAAACACAGATACGCAGTATTTT. Translating gives CASSLTKKTSGNTDTQYF.

In its sample, this clone was seen a few times. V usage is TRBV18 and J usage is TRBJ1-2; D gene uncertain. The CDR3 is 14 residues long. Germline loops: CDR1 KGHSH, CDR2 LQKENI. The V end was cut by 1 base, the J end by 0 bases, with 6 bases between. The CDR3 DNA sequence: TGTGCCAGCTCACCACAGGATACTAACTATGGCTACACCTTC. This sequence encodes CASSPQDTNYGYTF. Filled out from reference TRBV18 and TRBJ1-2, the complete variable domain reads NAGVMQNPRHLVRRRGQEARLRCSPMKGHSHVYWYRQLPEEGLKFMVYLQKENIIDESGMPKERFSAEFPKEGPSILRIQQVVRGDSAAYFCASSPQDTNYGYTFGSGTRLTVV.

The CDR3 DNA reads TGCGCCAGCAGTCGGGACACCGAGTACGAGCAGTACTTC. Its translation: CASSRDTEYEQYF. The chain uses TRBV5-1 and TRBJ2-7; D may be TRBD1 (6 bases). V was clipped by 5 bases and J by 4 bases, with 13 bases between them. Germline CDR1 SGHRS, CDR2 YFSETQ. The CDR3 sequence is 13 residues long.

This clone has a single count. The chain carries TRBV29-1 and TRBJ2-3; D gene unclear. CDR3 length: 13 residues. CDR1 is SQVTM, CDR2 ANQGSEA, per germline. Trimming stripped 6 bases from V and 3 bases from J, with 13 bases between. The CDR3 loop reads CSVNPGRTDTQYF. CDR3 sequence (DNA): TGCAGCGTGAACCCAGGTCGAACAGATACGCAGTATTTT.

The genes are TRBV10-2 and TRBJ2-1, with D possibly matching TRBD2 (7 bases). Germline CDR1 WSHSY, CDR2 SAAADI. The CDR3 length is 11 residues. The V end was cut by 6 bases, the J end by 12 bases, with 12 bases between. Here the CDR3 reads CASSPRGAQFF. The CDR3 bases are TGCGCCAGCAGCCCCCGGGGGGCGCAGTTCTTC.

This clone was seen only a few times. The rearrangement links TRBV7-2 to TRBJ2-1; no definite D call. This CDR3 is built from 13 residues. The V end was cut by 5 bases, the J end by 10 bases, with 15 bases between. The germline gives CDR1 SGHTA, CDR2 FQGNSA. The CDR3 loop reads CASSQNPAWEQFF. The DNA for the CDR3 is TGTGCCAGCAGCCAAAACCCGGCGTGGGAGCAGTTCTTC.

This chain uses TRBV7-9 with TRBJ1-2, with D perhaps matching TRBD1 (6 bases). V lost 3 bases and J lost 7, with 15 bases in between. The CDR3 extends over 14 amino acids. The germline V gene has CDR1 SEHNR and CDR2 FQNEAQ (reference sequence). The CDR3 is CASSFTIQGTGYTF. The DNA of the CDR3 is TGTGCCAGCAGCTTTACAATACAGGGTACTGGCTACACCTTC.

The chain has TRBV7-9 and TRBJ2-1; D is ambiguous. V lost 4 bases and J 6 bases, leaving 19 bases between the germline ends. CDR3 size: 16 residues. The germline V gene has CDR1 SEHNR and CDR2 FQNEAQ (reference sequence). For the CDR3, the DNA is TGTGCCAGCAGCTCGAAGGGCTACTACCCACCCAATGAGCAGTTCTTC. This sequence encodes CASSSKGYYPPNEQFF. The full variable domain, with the rest looked up from reference TRBV7-9 and TRBJ2-1, is DTGVSQNPRHKITKRGQNVTFRCDPISEHNRLYWYRQTLGQGPEFLTYFQNEAQLEKSRLLSDRFSAERPKGSFSTLEIQRTEQGDSAMYLCASSSKGYYPPNEQFFGPGTRLTVL.

This clone appeared a few times. The chain employs TRBV4-3 and TRBJ1-1; the match to TRBD1 covers 9 bases. The CDR3 contains 14 residues. J lost 3 bases, V lost 4 bases, and 3 bases had no gene match. CDR1 and CDR2 (germline): LGHNA, YSLEER. The CDR3 sequence: CASSPGQGYTEAFF. The CDR3 region has the DNA TGCGCCAGCAGCCCGGGACAGGGTTACACTGAAGCTTTCTTT.

The chain links TRBV7-9 to TRBJ2-5, with 14 bases identical to TRBD2. Trimming took 4 bases from V and 5 from J; bases not matched to a gene: 9. This CDR3 region has 17 residues. In germline, CDR1 is SEHNR, CDR2 FQNEAQ (reference sequence). DNA of the CDR3: TGTGCCAGCAGCTCAGGGACTAGCGGGAGTACAATGGAGACCCAGTACTTC. Translated, it gives CASSSGTSGSTMETQYF.

This clone was seen ten or more times. This chain joins TRBV10-3 and TRBJ1-5, with TRBD1 matching over 7 bases. CDR1 and CDR2 (germline): ENHRY, SYGVKD. The length of the CDR3 is 14 residues. CDR3 sequence reads: CASRGGDFNQPQHF. The DNA of the CDR3 is TGTGCAAGCAGGGGGGGGGACTTCAATCAGCCCCAGCATTTT.

V and J are TRBV15 and TRBJ2-5; TRBD2 matches 8 bases. The CDR3 contains 18 residues. Germline values: CDR1 LNHNV, CDR2 YYDKDF (reference sequence). The V segment lost 3 bases and the J segment 5 bases; nucleotides outside the gene matches: 17. For the CDR3, the DNA is TGTGCCACCAGCAGGAGACCTTGGCTAGCGGGTTCTCGGGAGACCCAGTACTTC. Amino acid sequence: CATSRRPWLAGSRETQYF.

The chain links TRBV5-1 to TRBJ2-1; D gene unclear. Trimming removed 2 bases at V and 9 bases at J, with 12 bases between. Germline CDR1 SGHRS, CDR2 YFSETQ. The CDR3 is 13 amino acids. The CDR3, as DNA: TGCGCCAGCAGCTTTGGAAAGGGTTTTGAGCAGTTCTTC. This translates into CASSFGKGFEQFF.

This clone turned up a few times. This chain connects TRBV27 to TRBJ2-3; TRBD2 matches at 13 bases. V gave up 5 bases and J gave up 3 bases; unmatched junction bases: 8. From germline, CDR1 is MNHEY and CDR2 SMNVEV (reference sequence). This CDR3 region has 17 residues. CDR3 DNA: TGTGCCAGCAGTCAACTAGCGGGAGGGGCGAGAACAGATACGCAGTATTTT. Amino acids: CASSQLAGGARTDTQYF.

The chain joins TRBV11-3 to TRBJ1-3; possibly TRBD1 for D (5 bases). The V end lost 7 bases, the J end lost 7 bases, and 26 bases lay between the germline ends. CDR3 length: 17 residues. Germline CDR1 and CDR2: SGHNT and YENEEA. The CDR3 region is CASTGIYRPARRNTIYF. CDR3 DNA: TGTGCCAGCACCGGGATCTACAGGCCGGCCCGCAGGAACACCATATATTTT.

This clone appeared a single time. The chain has TRBV2 and TRBJ1-5; possibly TRBD1 for D (6 bases). The CDR3 spans 13 residues. V was trimmed by 8 bases and J by 4 bases, leaving 12 bases between them. Looked up from germline, CDR1 is SNHLY and CDR2 is FYNNEI. The CDR3 sequence is CASVGGWNQPQHF. CDR3 DNA: TGTGCCAGCGTAGGGGGATGGAATCAGCCCCAGCATTTT.

This chain joins TRBV18 and TRBJ2-2; tentative D call: TRBD1 (6 bases). CDR1 and CDR2 (germline): KGHSH, LQKENI. V was trimmed by 4 bases and J by 1 base, leaving 19 bases between them. The CDR3 extends over 18 amino acids. The CDR3 sequence is CASSQRSTGWLNTGELFF. The DNA for the CDR3 is TGTGCCAGCTCACAACGATCGACAGGATGGTTGAACACCGGGGAGCTGTTTTTT.

The gene calls are TRBV6-5 and TRBJ2-7; 7 positions agree with TRBD2. The CDR3 extends over 14 amino acids. The junction had 2 bases not matched to a gene; V was cut back by 2 bases and J by 1 base. Germline V lookup: CDR1 MNHEY, CDR2 SVGAGI. CDR3 sequence reads: CASSYRGESYEQYF. The CDR3 DNA reads TGTGCCAGCAGTTACCGGGGGGAATCCTACGAGCAGTACTTC.

Here the CDR3 DNA reads TGTGCCAGCAGTGAGGGAACTAGCGGGAGACCAGATACGCAGTATTTT. Residues: CASSEGTSGRPDTQYF. The chain is built from TRBV28 and TRBJ2-3; 11 bases agree with TRBD2. There are 16 residues in the CDR3. Germline V gives CDR1 MDHEN, CDR2 SYDVKM. Losses at the gene ends were 5 bases for V and 4 bases for J; bases not matched to a gene: 8.

The genes are TRBV6-6 and TRBJ1-2; D perhaps matches TRBD1 (6 bases). This CDR3 has 15 residues. Between the trimmed V and J ends, which lost 6 bases and 4 bases, there was a span of 18 bases. Germline V gene data show CDR1 as MNHNY and CDR2 as SVGAGI (reference sequence). CDR3 protein: CASSNEGVVTYGYTF. The CDR3 region has the DNA TGTGCCAGCAGCAACGAGGGGGTAGTCACCTATGGCTACACCTTC.

This clone was seen a few times. The gene calls are TRBV30 and TRBJ1-4; unclear D gene. Germline assignment: CDR1 GTSNPN and CDR2 SVGIG (reference sequence). Between the trimmed V and J ends, which lost 3 bases and 10 bases, there was a span of 12 bases. This CDR3 region has 12 residues. CDR3 loop: CAWREGWGKLFF. The CDR3 DNA follows: TGTGCCTGGAGGGAGGGTTGGGGAAAACTGTTTTTT. Full variable domain (rest looked up from reference TRBV30 and TRBJ1-4): SQTIHQWPATLVQPVGSPLSLECTVEGTSNPNLYWYRQAAGRGLQLLFYSVGIGQISSEVPQNLSASRPQDRQFILSSKKLLLSDSGFYLCAWREGWGKLFFGSGTQLSVL.

The chain recombines TRBV5-1 with TRBJ2-2, with TRBD2 identical over 10 bases. Trimming removed 2 bases from V and 6 bases from J; junction bases left unmatched: 13. CDR1 is SGHRS and CDR2 is YFSETQ in the germline V gene. The CDR3 loop spans 18 amino acids. The CDR3 coding sequence is TGCGCCAGCAGCTTATCTAGCGGGAGCCGAAAGGGGGCCGGGGAGCTGTTTTTT. As protein: CASSLSSGSRKGAGELFF.

The chain carries TRBV4-1 and TRBJ2-7; possible D gene TRBD2, 6 bases. CDR3 length: 15 amino acids. The germline V gene encodes CDR1 MGHRA and CDR2 YSYEKL. The germline V and J ends were trimmed by 5 bases and 1 base, with 15 bases remaining between them. The CDR3 DNA sequence: TGCGCCAGCAGCTCACACGGGAGCCTTTCCTACGAGCAGTACTTC. Residues: CASSSHGSLSYEQYF.

The chain recombines TRBV7-2 with TRBJ2-1; D might be TRBD1 or TRBD2, each matching 5 bases. CDR3 length: 14 residues. V gave up 1 base and J gave up 10 bases, with 14 bases separating them. Germline V lookup: CDR1 SGHTA, CDR2 FQGNSA. CDR3 in DNA: TGTGCCAGCAGCTTAGAGGACTTCTGGGGGGAGCAGTTCTTC. Amino acid sequence: CASSLEDFWGEQFF.